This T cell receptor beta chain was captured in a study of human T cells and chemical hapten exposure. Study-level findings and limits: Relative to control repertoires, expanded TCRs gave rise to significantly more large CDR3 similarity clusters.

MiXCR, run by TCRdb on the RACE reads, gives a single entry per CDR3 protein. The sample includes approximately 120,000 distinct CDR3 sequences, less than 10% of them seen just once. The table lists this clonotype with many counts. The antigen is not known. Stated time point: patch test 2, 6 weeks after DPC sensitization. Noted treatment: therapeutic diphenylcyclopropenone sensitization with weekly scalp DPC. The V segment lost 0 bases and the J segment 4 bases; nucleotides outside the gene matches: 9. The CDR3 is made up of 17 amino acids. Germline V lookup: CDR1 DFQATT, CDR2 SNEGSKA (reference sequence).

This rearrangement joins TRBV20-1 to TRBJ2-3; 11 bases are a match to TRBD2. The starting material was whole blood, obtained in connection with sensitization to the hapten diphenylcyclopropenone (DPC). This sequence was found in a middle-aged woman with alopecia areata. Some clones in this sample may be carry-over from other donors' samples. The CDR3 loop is CSARDLVAGGGPDTQYF. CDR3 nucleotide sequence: TGCAGTGCTAGAGACCTCGTAGCGGGGGGGGGCCCAGATACGCAGTATTTT.